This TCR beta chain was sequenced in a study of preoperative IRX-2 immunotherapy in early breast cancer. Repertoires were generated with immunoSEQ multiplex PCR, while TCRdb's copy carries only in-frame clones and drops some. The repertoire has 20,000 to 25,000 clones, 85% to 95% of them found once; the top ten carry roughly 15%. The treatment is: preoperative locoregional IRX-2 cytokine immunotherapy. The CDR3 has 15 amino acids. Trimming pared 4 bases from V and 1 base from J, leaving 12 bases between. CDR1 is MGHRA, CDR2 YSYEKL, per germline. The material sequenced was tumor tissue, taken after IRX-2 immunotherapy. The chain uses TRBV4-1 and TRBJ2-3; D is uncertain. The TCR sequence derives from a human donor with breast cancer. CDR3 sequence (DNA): TGCGCCAGCAGCCCTGGAAACTCCCGCACAGATACGCAGTATTTT. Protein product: CASSPGNSRTDTQYF.